Presented here are 17 T cell receptor beta chains from one specimen sequenced in a study of T cells of healthy individuals. TCRdb recomputed calls from the 5' RACE reads with MiXCR, one row per CDR3 protein. The table lists 45,000 to 60,000 distinct CDR3 sequences, roughly 15% of them singletons. The receptors here all came from a human donor in good health.

V usage is TRBV20-1 and J usage is TRBJ2-7; 10 bases line up with TRBD1. Germline V gene data show CDR1 as DFQATT and CDR2 as SNEGSKA (reference sequence). The trim removed 5 bases at V and 2 bases at J, leaving 9 bases unmatched. The CDR3 has 15 residues. The CDR3 protein is CSARTGGFIAYEQYF. Here the CDR3 DNA reads TGCAGTGCTCGGACAGGGGGATTTATCGCCTACGAGCAGTACTTC.

This clonotype has at least ten counts. CDR3 amino acids: CASSLDQDPSYNEQFF. The CDR3 region has the DNA TGTGCCAGCAGCTTAGATCAGGACCCCTCCTACAATGAGCAGTTCTTC. This rearrangement joins TRBV11-2 to TRBJ2-1; D remains unclear. The CDR3 sequence is 16 residues long. V lost 0 bases and J 0 bases, leaving 9 bases between the germline ends. CDR1 SGHAT and CDR2 FQNNGV come from the germline V gene.

The chain has TRBV11-2 and TRBJ2-7, with D possibly called TRBD1 or TRBD2 (5 bases each). Germline CDR1 is SGHAT and CDR2 is FQNNGV. CDR3 length: 14 residues. Trimming shortened V by 5 bases and J by 7 bases, and 18 bases separated the two germline ends. The CDR3 nucleotides are TGTGCCAGCAGCCCGACGGGACCTTCGAGTGAGCAGTACTTC. Translating it yields CASSPTGPSSEQYF.

This clonotype showed up just a few times. The rearrangement links TRBV24-1 to TRBJ2-1; D is tentatively TRBD1 or TRBD2 (5 bases each). Germline-derived CDR1 and CDR2 are KGHDR and SFDVKD. V shed 4 bases and J shed 8 bases, with 11 bases lying between them. The CDR3 totals 13 residues. The CDR3 sequence: CATSDSGGDEQFF. For the CDR3, the DNA is TGTGCCACCAGTGACAGTGGGGGAGATGAGCAGTTCTTC.

This clonotype was detected a few times. The rearrangement links TRBV7-8 to TRBJ1-5; 7 nucleotides match TRBD1. There are 15 residues in the CDR3. Germline lookup yields CDR1 SGHVS and CDR2 FQNEAQ. The V gene end was trimmed by 5 bases and the J gene end by 3 bases; junction bases not matched to a gene: 7. CDR3: CASSPDRNNNQPQHF. For the CDR3, the DNA is TGTGCCAGCAGCCCGGACAGGAACAACAATCAGCCCCAGCATTTT.

This clonotype was counted ten times or more. The chain recombines TRBV5-1 with TRBJ2-7; D is possibly TRBD1 (5 bases). Trimming shortened V by 0 bases and J by 1 base, and 14 bases separated the two germline ends. CDR3 length: 16 amino acids. Per germline, CDR1 SGHRS and CDR2 YFSETQ. The CDR3 loop is CASSLATGSVSYEQYF. The CDR3 coding sequence is TGCGCCAGCAGCTTGGCCACAGGTTCGGTTTCCTACGAGCAGTACTTC.

This chain connects TRBV6-2 or TRBV6-3 to TRBJ1-1; the D gene is possibly TRBD1 (6 bases). The germline V gene has CDR1 MNHEY and CDR2 SVGEGT. V dropped 8 bases and J dropped 3 bases, with 13 bases sitting between them. The CDR3 extends over 13 amino acids. The CDR3 DNA is TGTGCCAGCGGCCACAGGGAAGACACTGAAGCTTTCTTT. Translating it yields CASGHREDTEAFF.

This clonotype came up many times. The chain links TRBV29-1 to TRBJ1-1; D is ambiguous. The germline V gene has CDR1 SQVTM and CDR2 ANQGSEA. This CDR3 is built from 12 residues. Deletions cut 7 bases from V and 2 bases from J, with 11 bases between. The CDR3 DNA is TGCAGCGGTCGACGGAGTAACACTGAAGCTTTCTTT. Amino acids: CSGRRSNTEAFF.

This clonotype was detected only a few times. The CDR3 loop reads CASSSLLWGVSGANVLTF. CDR3 sequence (DNA): TGTGCCAGCAGTTCGCTGCTTTGGGGGGTATCTGGGGCCAACGTCCTGACTTTC. The V and J genes are TRBV12-3 or TRBV12-4 and TRBJ2-6; D is perhaps TRBD2 (6 bases). The CDR3 runs 18 residues. V lost 4 bases and J lost 1, with 17 bases in between.

A note on this clonotype: A much bigger clone sits one base away, suggesting this may be a read error. The chain couples TRBV14 to TRBJ2-1, with 7 positions matching TRBD2. The CDR3 extends over 15 amino acids. Germline V gene data show CDR1 as SGHDN and CDR2 as FVKESK. DNA for the CDR3: TGTGCCGGCAGGCGAACTAGCGACTCCTACAATGAGCAGTTCTTC. Its translation is CAGRRTSDSYNEQFF. The full variable domain, completed using reference TRBV14 and TRBJ2-1, is EAGVTQFPSHSVIEKGQTVTLRCDPISGHDNLYWYRRVMGKEIKFLLHFVKESKQDESGMPNNRFLAERTGGTYSTLKVQPAELEDSGVYFCAGRRTSDSYNEQFFGPGTRLTVL.

This clonotype was seen a handful of times. The V and J genes are TRBV6-1 and TRBJ2-5, with D perhaps being TRBD1 or TRBD2 (5 bases each). The V end was cut by 3 bases, the J end by 9 bases, with 20 bases between. In germline, CDR1 is MNHNS, CDR2 SASEGT. The CDR3 extends over 15 amino acids. The CDR3 DNA is TGTGCCAGCAGTGAGGGACCGCCCTCTGGGTGGGCCCAGTACTTC. It is translated as CASSEGPPSGWAQYF.

Many counts were recorded for this clonotype. The CDR3 protein is CASSLESDWKQYF. CDR3 DNA: TGTGCCAGCAGCTTAGAATCGGACTGGAAGCAGTACTTC. The chain links TRBV13 to TRBJ2-7; D perhaps matches TRBD2 (5 bases). CDR1 and CDR2 (germline): PRHDT, FYEKMQ (reference sequence). CDR3 length equals 13 residues. V was clipped by 1 base and J by 8 bases, with 12 bases between them.

The J gene is TRBJ2-2, the V gene TRBV6-1; 11 bases are shared with TRBD2. V dropped 3 bases and J dropped 5; count of bases not matched to a gene: 11. Per the germline V gene, CDR1 is MNHNS and CDR2 is SASEGT. The CDR3 loop spans 18 amino acids. DNA for the CDR3: TGTGCCAGCAGTGAGGTCGGTAGCGGGAGGGCTAGAACCGGGGAGCTGTTTTTT. Amino acid sequence: CASSEVGSGRARTGELFF.

This clonotype showed up just a few times. As DNA, the CDR3 is TGCGCCAGCAGCTCGATCGGCTCGAACACTGAAGCTTTCTTT. Its protein is CASSSIGSNTEAFF. The chain employs TRBV5-1 and TRBJ1-1, with D hard to call. V was shortened by 3 bases and J by 1 base, with 10 bases between the two germline ends. Germline V gene sequence: CDR1 SGHRS, CDR2 YFSETQ. This CDR3 region has 14 residues.

In the case of this clonotype: No conserved phenylalanine or tryptophan is present at the end of the CDR3, so a read error is the likely explanation. Because the CDR3's place on the DNA is in doubt, the DNA is left out and the CDR3 is given as listed by TCRdb. The genes are TRBV7-2 and TRBJ2-3; the D call TRBD2 from the table was never checked on the DNA. The CDR3 totals 13 residues, both ends included. Germline loops: CDR1 SGHTA, CDR2 FQGNSA. The chain's CDR3 is CASSSERGGGWYC.

This clonotype was observed at least ten times. This chain connects TRBV5-5 to TRBJ2-7; the D is unclear. This CDR3 is built from 14 residues. Trimming took off 0 bases at V and 2 bases at J, with 9 bases between the two ends. The germline V gene encodes CDR1 SGHKS and CDR2 YYEKEE (reference sequence). The CDR3: CASSLVSQAYEQYF. CDR3 nucleotides: TGTGCCAGCAGCTTGGTATCTCAGGCCTACGAGCAGTACTTC.

This rearrangement joins TRBV5-1 to TRBJ2-1; a possible D gene is TRBD2 (5 bases). Germline values: CDR1 SGHRS, CDR2 YFSETQ. CDR3 size: 15 residues. V was trimmed by 3 bases and J by 2 bases, leaving 12 bases between them. The CDR3 sequence: CASSSRGITYNEQFF. The DNA for the CDR3 is TGCGCCAGCAGCTCACGGGGAATCACCTACAATGAGCAGTTCTTC.